The 7 T cell receptor beta chains given below trace back to one sample, sequenced in a study of OX40 agonist ivuxolimab in advanced cancers. Data came from immunoSEQ multiplex PCR; TCRdb stores just in-frame clones and leaves some out. The table has tens of thousands of clones, roughly 85% seen once. Sequencing used CD4+ or CD8+ T cells sorted from blood, obtained in a trial of the OX40 agonist ivuxolimab. The source is an adult with an advanced solid tumor such as melanoma, head and neck, liver or kidney cancer.

The chain carries TRBV19 and TRBJ2-6; no clear D. V shed 7 bases and J shed 2 bases, with 12 bases lying between them. This CDR3 spans 15 amino acids. The germline gives CDR1 LNHDA, CDR2 SQIVND (reference sequence). DNA for the CDR3: TGTGCCAGTAAAGGTGGGTTCACTGGGGCCAACGTCCTGACTTTC. Translated, it gives CASKGGFTGANVLTF.

The rearrangement joins TRBV19 to TRBJ1-5; TRBD1 matches at 8 bases. Germline values: CDR1 LNHDA, CDR2 SQIVND (reference sequence). CDR3 length: 18 amino acids. V lost 9 bases, J lost 0 bases, and 16 bases stayed unmatched. The CDR3 coding sequence is TGTGCCAGCCGAACAGGAGACAGGGGCCTTCCTAGCAATCAGCCCCAGCATTTT. Protein product: CASRTGDRGLPSNQPQHF.

This chain connects TRBV7-9 to TRBJ2-2; tentatively, D is TRBD1 (6 bases). Trimming removed 4 bases from V and 2 bases from J, with 11 bases in between. The CDR3 has 15 amino acids. Germline V CDR1 and CDR2: SEHNR, FQNEAQ (reference sequence). The CDR3 is CASSSTGTNTGELFF. In DNA, the CDR3 is TGTGCCAGCAGCTCAACAGGGACCAACACCGGGGAGCTGTTTTTT.

V gene TRBV28 combines with J gene TRBJ1-3; no clear D gene. CDR1 MDHEN and CDR2 SYDVKM come from the germline V gene. CDR3 size: 14 residues. Trimming stripped 3 bases from V and 9 bases from J, with 15 bases between. CDR3 nucleotide sequence: TGTGCCAGCAGTTTTGGAGACCGACTGGGCACCATATATTTT. This gives the protein CASSFGDRLGTIYF.

V is TRBV6-6 and J is TRBJ1-5, with D maybe TRBD1 (6 bases). The CDR3 covers 15 residues. V lost 5 bases and J 6 bases, leaving 17 bases between the germline ends. Germline CDR1 reads MNHNY; CDR2 reads SVGAGI (reference sequence). This CDR3 reads CASSAGGPVVQPQHF. Here the CDR3 DNA reads TGTGCCAGCAGTGCCGGGGGCCCTGTGGTTCAGCCCCAGCATTTT.

The rearrangement joins TRBV18 to TRBJ2-3, with 9 bases aligning to TRBD2. This CDR3 is built from 18 residues. Germline CDR1 and CDR2: KGHSH and LQKENI. The V gene end was trimmed by 1 base and the J gene end by 4 bases; junction bases not matched to a gene: 12. CDR3 region: CASSPLSGLSGGPDTQYF. CDR3 coding DNA: TGTGCCAGCTCACCACTTTCGGGCCTCAGCGGGGGGCCAGATACGCAGTATTTT. The variable domain in full, completed from reference TRBV18 and TRBJ2-3, reads NAGVMQNPRHLVRRRGQEARLRCSPMKGHSHVYWYRQLPEEGLKFMVYLQKENIIDESGMPKERFSAEFPKEGPSILRIQQVVRGDSAAYFCASSPLSGLSGGPDTQYFGPGTRLTVL.

V and J are TRBV5-6 and TRBJ2-7, with 9 bases lining up with TRBD1. Germline lookup yields CDR1 SGHDT and CDR2 YYEEEE. The ends lost 1 base at V and 2 bases at J; junction bases unmatched: 4. This CDR3 spans 15 amino acids. CDR3 region: CASSLTGGDPYEQYF. The CDR3 bases are TGTGCCAGCAGCTTGACAGGGGGCGACCCCTACGAGCAGTACTTC.